This TCR beta chain was recovered during a study of metastatic and nonmetastatic thyroid tumors. Study as a whole: Peripheral blood and tumor or nodule samples from malignant and benign thyroid patients were compared.

This clone came up many times. Antigen unknown. Study processing details: CDR3 differences across clinicopathological groups were used to build a distant-metastasis classifier for papillary thyroid cancer. TCRdb re-analyzed the PCR reads using MiXCR. TCRdb's processing, not the authors', yielded these V and J calls. The sample includes some 9,900 clones, roughly 32% of them seen just once. Study results and caveats: As reported, TCR beta diversity in blood and tumor was significantly higher in malignant thyroid tumors than in benign nodules.

The CDR3 covers 18 residues. Trimming cost V 3 bases and J 2 bases; bases outside gene matches: 13. Germline-derived CDR1 and CDR2 are MRHNA and SNTAGT. Each patient came to thyroid surgery without any prior treatment (of any kind). The chain carries TRBV6-4 and TRBJ2-4, with 7 bases fitting TRBD2. Sample: tumor tissue. This clonotype was obtained from a female donor with papillary thyroid cancer or a benign thyroid nodule (not recorded which). Some clones in this sample may be carry-over from other donors' samples. CDR3: CASSDLAGERGTKNIQYF. CDR3 nucleotide sequence: TGTGCCAGCAGTGATTTGGCGGGAGAAAGGGGAACCAAAAACATTCAGTACTTC.